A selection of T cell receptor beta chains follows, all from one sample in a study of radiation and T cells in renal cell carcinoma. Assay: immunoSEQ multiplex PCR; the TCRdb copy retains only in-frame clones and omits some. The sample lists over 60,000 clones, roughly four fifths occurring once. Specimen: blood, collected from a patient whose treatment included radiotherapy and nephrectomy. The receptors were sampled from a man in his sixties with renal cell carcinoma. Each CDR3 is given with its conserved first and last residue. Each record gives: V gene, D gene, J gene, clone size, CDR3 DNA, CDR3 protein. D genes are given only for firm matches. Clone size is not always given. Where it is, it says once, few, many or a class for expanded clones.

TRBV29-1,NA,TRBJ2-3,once,TGCAGCGTGGGCCATGACAGTTTAGGCACAGATACGCAGTATTTT,CSVGHDSLGTDTQYF
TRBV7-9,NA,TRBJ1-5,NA,TGTGCCAGCAGCTTAGGGGACACCAATCAGCCCCAGCATTTT,CASSLGDTNQPQHF
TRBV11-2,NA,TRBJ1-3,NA,TGTGCCAGCAGCTTAATGCTGAGCTCTGGAAACACCATATATTTT,CASSLMLSSGNTIYF
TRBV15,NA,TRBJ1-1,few,TGTGCCACCACCTCACATAGGGGGAACACTGAAGCTTTCTTT,CATTSHRGNTEAFF
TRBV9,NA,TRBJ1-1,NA,TGTGCCAGCAGCGTAGATGCGAACACTGAAGCTTTCTTT,CASSVDANTEAFF
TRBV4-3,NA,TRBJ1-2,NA,TGCGCCAGCAGCCAAATCAGGTTCTTAGCTAACTATGGCTACACCTTC,CASSQIRFLANYGYTF
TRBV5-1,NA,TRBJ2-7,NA,TGCGCCAGCAGCTTGGGGCAGGGGTTCTCCTACGAGCAGTACTTC,CASSLGQGFSYEQYF
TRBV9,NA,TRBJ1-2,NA,TGTGCCAGCAGCCTCGCGGGGTCGAGCGGCTACACCTTC,CASSLAGSSGYTF
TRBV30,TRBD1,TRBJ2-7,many,TGTGCCTGGAGGACAGGGGGGGCGGAGCAGTACTTC,CAWRTGGAEQYF
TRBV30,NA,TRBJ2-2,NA,TGTGCCTGGAGTGTATTAGCGGGGGAGCTGTTTTTT,CAWSVLAGELFF
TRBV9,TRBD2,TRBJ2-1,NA,TGTGCCAGCAGCGTAGATAGCGGGGGCTACAATGAGCAGTTCTTC,CASSVDSGGYNEQFF
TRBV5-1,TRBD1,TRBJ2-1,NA,TGCGCCAGCAGCTTGAATGGACAGGGGTCCAACAATGAGCAGTTCTTC,CASSLNGQGSNNEQFF
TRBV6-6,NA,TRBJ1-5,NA,TGTGCCAGCAGACTCCAGGGTAGTCGCAATCAGCCCCAGCATTTT,CASRLQGSRNQPQHF
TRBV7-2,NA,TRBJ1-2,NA,TGTGCCAGCAGCTTAGTGGAATCGGGGGTCTATGGCTACACCTTC,CASSLVESGVYGYTF
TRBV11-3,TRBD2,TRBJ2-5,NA,TGTGCCAGCAGCTTAGGTCTGGGGGGGGAGACCCAGTACTTC,CASSLGLGGETQYF
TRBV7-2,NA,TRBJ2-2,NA,TGTGCCAGCAGCTTAGGGGCAGGGCCCGGGGAGCTGTTTTTT,CASSLGAGPGELFF
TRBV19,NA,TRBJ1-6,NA,TGTGCCAGTAGTATAGAAGATGTCTCACCCCTCCACTTT,CASSIEDVSPLHF
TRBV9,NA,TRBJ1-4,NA,TGTGCCAGCAGCCCAGAGGACCGCGGGGAACTGTTTTTT,CASSPEDRGELFF
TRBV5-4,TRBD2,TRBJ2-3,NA,TGTGCCAGCGGTCGGGGGGGGCGCACAGATACGCAGTATTTT,CASGRGGRTDTQYF
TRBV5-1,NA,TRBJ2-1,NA,TGCGCCAGCAGCCCGAGCGAGGCCCGAGGAGAGCAGTTCTTC,CASSPSEARGEQFF
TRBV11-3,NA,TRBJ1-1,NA,TGTGCCAGCAGCTTAGACGGGGTGGATGGTGAAGCTTTCTTT,CASSLDGVDGEAFF
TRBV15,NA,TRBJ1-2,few,TGTGCCACCAGCAACCCGGGGGCGGACTATGGCTACACCTTC,CATSNPGADYGYTF
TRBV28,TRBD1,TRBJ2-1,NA,TGTGCCAGCAGTTTAGGGACAGGGTTCAATGAGCAGTTCTTC,CASSLGTGFNEQFF
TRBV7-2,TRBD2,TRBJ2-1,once,TGTGCCAGCAGTTATTCTGTCGGGACTAGCGACTACAATGAGCAGTTCTTC,CASSYSVGTSDYNEQFF
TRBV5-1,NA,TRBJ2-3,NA,TGCGCCAGCAGCTGGCGGACACAAAGCACAGATACGCAGTATTTT,CASSWRTQSTDTQYF
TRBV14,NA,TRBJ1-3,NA,TGTGCCAGCAGCCAAGGAAACACCATATATTTT,CASSQGNTIYF
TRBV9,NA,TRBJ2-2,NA,TGTGCCAGCAGCCCCACAAGGGGGGGGCGAAGGACCACCGGGGAGCTGTTTTTT,CASSPTRGGRRTTGELFF
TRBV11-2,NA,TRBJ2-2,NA,TGTGCCAGCAGCTTAGTCAGGGGGACTCCCGGGGAGCTGTTTTTT,CASSLVRGTPGELFF
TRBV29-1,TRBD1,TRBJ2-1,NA,TGCAGCGTCGGGACAGGGGGTTATGAGCAGTTCTTC,CSVGTGGYEQFF
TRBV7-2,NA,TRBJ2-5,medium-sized,TGTGCCAGCAGCTCCATCACGTGGACCCAGTACTTC,CASSSITWTQYF
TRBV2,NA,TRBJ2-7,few,TGTGCCGGAGAACAGGTCCACGAGCAGTACTTC,CAGEQVHEQYF
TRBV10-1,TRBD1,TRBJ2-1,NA,TGCGCCAGCAGTCCGACCGGGACAGGGCTCAATGAGCAGTTCTTC,CASSPTGTGLNEQFF
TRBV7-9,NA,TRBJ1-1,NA,TGTGCCAGCAGGCAAATATTGAACACTGAAGCTTTCTTT,CASRQILNTEAFF
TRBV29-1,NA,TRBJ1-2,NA,TGCAGCGTTGTGGGGAATGGCTATGGCTACACCTTC,CSVVGNGYGYTF
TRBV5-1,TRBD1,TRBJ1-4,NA,TGCGCCAGCAGCTGGGAACCGGGACAGGGAAATGAAAAACTGTTTTTT,CASSWEPGQGNEKLFF
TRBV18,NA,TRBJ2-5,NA,TGTGCCAGCTCACCCAGAAGCAGGGAAGAGACCCAGTACTTC,CASSPRSREETQYF
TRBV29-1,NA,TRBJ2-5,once,TGCAGCGTTGAACGAGCGGACCAAGAGACCCAGTACTTC,CSVERADQETQYF
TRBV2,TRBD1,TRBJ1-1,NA,TGTGCCAGCAGGGCCCGACAGGGCAGGGCGAACACTGAAGCTTTCTTT,CASRARQGRANTEAFF
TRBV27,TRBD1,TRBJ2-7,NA,TGTGCCAGCAGTTTATACCTACAGGGGAATCTCAATTTCGAGCAGTACTTC,CASSLYLQGNLNFEQYF
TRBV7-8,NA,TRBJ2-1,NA,TGTGCCAGCAGCTTTTGGACTTCTATGGGCAATGAGCAGTTCTTC,CASSFWTSMGNEQFF
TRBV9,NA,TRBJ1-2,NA,TGTGCCAGCAGCCCCTACAGGGACGGCTATGGCTACACCTTC,CASSPYRDGYGYTF
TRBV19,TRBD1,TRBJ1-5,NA,TGTGCCAGTAGTCATCGGACAGGGAGGAATAGCAATCAGCCCCAGCATTTT,CASSHRTGRNSNQPQHF
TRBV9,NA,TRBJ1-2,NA,TGTGCCAGCAGCGTAGGGGACGACAGTGCCCAGCTTCATAACTATGGCTACACCTTC,CASSVGDDSAQLHNYGYTF
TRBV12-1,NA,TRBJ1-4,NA,TGTGCCAGCAGCCCGTGGACAGTGTCAGCGGATAATGAAAAACTGTTTTTT,CASSPWTVSADNEKLFF
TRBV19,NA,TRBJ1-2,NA,TGTGCCAGTACCCGGACCGTAAATCGGGGCTACACCTTC,CASTRTVNRGYTF
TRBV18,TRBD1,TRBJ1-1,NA,TGTGCCAGCTCCCCAACCCTGGACAGGGGCTCTGAAGCTTTCTTT,CASSPTLDRGSEAFF
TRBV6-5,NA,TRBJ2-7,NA,TGTGCCAGCAGTTACTCGCCCAAATATGCTGGCGAGCAGTACTTC,CASSYSPKYAGEQYF
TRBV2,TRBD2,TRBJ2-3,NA,TGTGCCAGCCAAGGGAGGGCCTGGGGGATGGATACGCAGTATTTT,CASQGRAWGMDTQYF
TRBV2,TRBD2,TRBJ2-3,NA,TGTGCCAGCAGTGAAAGAGTGGGACTAGCCGCAGATACGCAGTATTTT,CASSERVGLAADTQYF
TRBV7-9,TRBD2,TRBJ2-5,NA,TGTGCCAGCAGTTTGGGAGCGGGAGGAGAGACCCAGTACTTC,CASSLGAGGETQYF
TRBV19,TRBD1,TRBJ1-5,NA,TGTGCCAGTAGTATCCGGGGGCAGGGGGTTTTTCAGCCCCAGCATTTT,CASSIRGQGVFQPQHF
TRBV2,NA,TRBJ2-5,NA,TGTGCCAGCGCGGGGACAACAAAAGAGACCCAGTACTTC,CASAGTTKETQYF
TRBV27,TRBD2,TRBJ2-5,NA,TGTGCCAGCAGTTTGGGGGGGTCCCAAGAGACCCAGTACTTC,CASSLGGSQETQYF